This is a list of T cell receptor beta chains from one sample in a study of CD8 T cells in ankylosing spondylitis. TCRdb reprocessed the 5' RACE reads with MiXCR, giving one entry per CDR3 protein. The table records some 70,000 distinct CDR3 sequences, approximately 5.3% of them present only once. The sample taken for sequencing was blood, either unsorted or a sorted T cell fraction (not recorded which). The receptors were gathered from a male donor with ankylosing spondylitis or in good health (not recorded which). Both conserved end residues are part of each CDR3. A D gene is named only where the DNA matches it firmly. The size field is filled for only some rows; it gives once, few, many or a size class.

D	V	J	size	DNA	CDR3
TRBD2	TRBV12-3/TRBV12-4	TRBJ2-1	many	TGTGCCAGCAGTCGACTGGCTAGCGGGGGGGCCTACAATGAGCAGTTCTTC	CASSRLASGGAYNEQFF
TRBD1	TRBV6-1	TRBJ2-2	many	TGTGCCAGCCGCCCTGGGACAGGGACCACCGTTGCCGGGGAGCTGTTTTTT	CASRPGTGTTVAGELFF
NA	TRBV19	TRBJ1-1	many	TGTGCCAGTAGGGAACAGGGGAACACTGAAGCTTTCTTT	CASREQGNTEAFF
TRBD2	TRBV11-1	TRBJ2-7	many	TGTGCCAGCAGCTCTCCAGGGACTAGCGGATACGAGCAGTACTTC	CASSSPGTSGYEQYF
NA	TRBV27	TRBJ2-5	many	TGTGCCAGCAGCCGTTCCACCCTTGAGACCCAGTACTTC	CASSRSTLETQYF
NA	TRBV11-2	TRBJ2-4	few	TGTGCCAGCACCCAAGCATCACTAGCCAAAAACATTCAGTACTTC	CASTQASLAKNIQYF
TRBD1	TRBV20-1	TRBJ2-1	many	TGCAGTGCTAGGCGTGACAGGGATGTGTGGTACAATGAGCAGTTCTTC	CSARRDRDVWYNEQFF
TRBD2	TRBV4-2	TRBJ2-4	many	TGTGCCAGCAGCCCCCTAGCGGGGGGGCAGAACATTCAGTACTTC	CASSPLAGGQNIQYF
NA	TRBV12-3/TRBV12-4	TRBJ2-1	many	TGTGCCAGCAGTACCCGGAGCTCCTACAATGAGCAGTTCTTC	CASSTRSSYNEQFF
NA	TRBV29-1	TRBJ2-5	medium-sized	TGCAGCGTTGTCCCCACAGGGTTGGAGACCCAGTACTTC	CSVVPTGLETQYF
TRBD2	TRBV2	TRBJ2-5	many	TGTGCCAGCAAGAAATCTAGCGGGGATCAAGAGACCCAGTACTTC	CASKKSSGDQETQYF
NA	TRBV7-2	TRBJ2-7	NA	TGTGCCAGTAGCTTAGCGTCGTCCTACGAGCAGTACTTC	CASSLASSYEQYF
TRBD2	TRBV9	TRBJ2-3	NA	TGCGCCAGCAGCGGGAGGGATACGCTGTATTTT	CASSGRDTLYF
TRBD2	TRBV5-4	TRBJ2-5	many	TGTGCCAGCAGAGTGGGGGGGGTTGGAGAGACCCAGTACTTC	CASRVGGVGETQYF
NA	TRBV19	TRBJ2-3	many	TGTGCCAGTAGCACCCCGACAGCACCTAGCACAGATACGCAGTATTTT	CASSTPTAPSTDTQYF
NA	TRBV2	TRBJ1-2	many	TGTGCCAGCAGAAGCGACGGTAACTATGGCTACACCTTC	CASRSDGNYGYTF
TRBD1	TRBV11-3	TRBJ2-5	many	TGTGCCAGCAGCTCGAGGGACAGCCAAGAGACCCAGTACTTC	CASSSRDSQETQYF
TRBD1	TRBV11-3	TRBJ2-5	NA	TGTGCCAGCAGCGTGGGGACAGGCAATCAAGAGACCCAGTACTTC	CASSVGTGNQETQYF
TRBD2	TRBV4-2	TRBJ2-3	many	TGTGCCAGCAGCCAGAGGGGACTAGCGGGTGGAACAGATACGCAGTATTTT	CASSQRGLAGGTDTQYF
TRBD1	TRBV30	TRBJ1-1	many	TGTGCCTGGAGTGTACTGGGACAGTTGAACACTGAAGCTTTCTTT	CAWSVLGQLNTEAFF
NA	TRBV7-2	TRBJ1-1	many	TGTGCCAGCAGCTTACAGGGTTCCGTCGCCACTGAAGCTTTCTTT	CASSLQGSVATEAFF
NA	TRBV7-9	TRBJ1-5	NA	TGTGCCAGCAGCTCCGCAACAACGCTGGGACCCCAGCATTTT	CASSSATTLGPQHF
TRBD1	TRBV6-2/TRBV6-3	TRBJ2-7	many	TGTGCCAGCACCCCCCGAGGACAGGGCACCTACGAGCAGTACTTC	CASTPRGQGTYEQYF
NA	TRBV20-1	TRBJ2-3	many	TGCAGTGCTAGGGGAGGAGGGGGCGGAGATACGCAGTATTTT	CSARGGGGGDTQYF
NA	TRBV5-1	TRBJ1-2	many	TGCGCCAGCAGCTTACCGGGGGCAGACCCCGGCTACACCTTC	CASSLPGADPGYTF
TRBD1	TRBV28	TRBJ2-5	many	TGTGCCAGCAGGGGGTGGGACAGCAGACAAGAGACCCAGTACTTC	CASRGWDSRQETQYF
TRBD1	TRBV7-2	TRBJ1-2	many	TGTGCCAGCAGCTTAGGGGGTCAGGGGACAGGCTATGGCTACACCTTC	CASSLGGQGTGYGYTF
TRBD2	TRBV28	TRBJ2-6	many	TGTGCCAGCACGGGGGGATCTGGGGCCAACGTCCTGACTTTC	CASTGGSGANVLTF
NA	TRBV5-6	TRBJ1-2	many	TGTGCCAGCAGCTTGGTATCCGGGCCGTCATCCAACTATGGCTACACCTTC	CASSLVSGPSSNYGYTF
NA	TRBV5-1	TRBJ2-5	many	TGCGCCAGCAGCCCCCCCGGCATTCAAGAGACCCAGTACTTC	CASSPPGIQETQYF
NA	TRBV15	TRBJ2-5	many	TGTGCCACCAGCTCGGGCCAAGAGACCCAGTACTTC	CATSSGQETQYF